One sample yielded the 9 T cell receptor beta chains listed below, sequenced in a study of response to subunit inactivated influenza vaccine (dated by TCRdb to the late 2010s). Receptor amplification or capture employed RT-PCR. Sequencing relied on an Illumina HiSeq 2500. In TCRdb, the public reads were trimmed at Q25 with fastp and aligned with MiXCR, with productive beta chains retained. Identical CDR3 proteins give one entry, which carries the most common genes and DNA. Present in this sample are approximately 480,000 distinct CDR3 sequences, roughly 9.7% of which were seen just once. Of the sample, approximately 12% is held by the ten largest clones. What this sample's time point label stands for: 45 days after influenza vaccine administration. Sequenced here: PBMCs from blood, sampled around seven weeks after vaccination. These receptor sequences come from a man aged 45-60 years who received an inactivated influenza vaccine. Donor details come from another sample of the same person, matched by shared clones.

Ten or more counts support this clonotype. CDR3 DNA sequence: TGCAGTGCTCCGCTCGCCGGGACAACCACTGAAGCTTTCTTT. It codes for CSAPLAGTTTEAFF. The chain carries TRBV20-1 and TRBJ1-1, with a possible D match to TRBD1 (6 bases). Per germline, CDR1 DFQATT and CDR2 SNEGSKA (reference sequence). The CDR3 totals 14 residues. V lost 5 bases, J lost 4 bases, and 17 bases lay in between.

V usage is TRBV6-1 and J usage is TRBJ2-3, with 13 bases fitting TRBD2. The CDR3 spans 13 residues. Germline V gene data show CDR1 as MNHNS and CDR2 as SASEGT. Trimming removed 7 bases from V and 12 bases from J; junction bases left unmatched: 7. CDR3 coding DNA: TGTGCCAGCATTGAGACTAGCGGGAGGTTCCAGTATTTT. It specifies CASIETSGRFQYF.

This clonotype was seen ten or more times. The chain has TRBV20-1 and TRBJ2-2; 7 bases align to TRBD2. This CDR3 comprises 13 residues. In germline, CDR1 is DFQATT, CDR2 SNEGSKA (reference sequence). J gave up 4 bases and V 7 bases, and 6 bases lay outside the gene matches. The CDR3 DNA follows: TGCAGTGGAGCGGGAACGGTCACCGGGGAGCTGTTTTTT. The encoded protein is CSGAGTVTGELFF.

The sample holds many counts of this clonotype. The rearrangement uses TRBV20-1 and TRBJ2-7, with 12 bases aligning to TRBD2. The CDR3 loop spans 14 amino acids. The junction had 3 bases not matched to a gene; V was cut back by 5 bases and J by 1 base. CDR1 and CDR2 (germline): DFQATT, SNEGSKA (reference sequence). CDR3 nucleotide sequence: TGCAGTGCTGGCACTAGCGGGAGGTCCTACGAGCAGTACTTC. Its translation: CSAGTSGRSYEQYF.

This rearrangement joins TRBV4-2 to TRBJ2-5; 8 bases agree with TRBD1. This CDR3 has 15 residues. V lost 3 bases to trimming and J lost 9 bases; unmatched junction nucleotides: 12. Germline assignment: CDR1 LGHNA and CDR2 YNFKEQ. The CDR3 nucleotides are TGTGCCAGCAGCCACCCTGGACAGGGCCGCGAGGCCCAGTACTTC. Protein: CASSHPGQGREAQYF.

This clonotype was seen repeatedly, ten times or more. This chain's CDR3 is CASSRTTGNTQETQYF. CDR3 sequence (DNA): TGTGCCAGCAGCCGAACGACAGGGAATACCCAAGAGACCCAGTACTTC. This chain links TRBV2 with TRBJ2-5; 7 nucleotides match TRBD1. Germline V CDR1 and CDR2: SNHLY, FYNNEI. The CDR3 contains 16 residues. Trimming cost V 6 bases and J 1 base; bases outside gene matches: 11.

This clonotype appeared many times. The chain couples TRBV12-3 or TRBV12-4 to TRBJ1-1; no definite D call. V was trimmed by 3 bases and J by 1 base, leaving 6 bases between them. The CDR3 sequence is 13 residues long. The chain's CDR3 is CASSFGRNTEAFF. The CDR3 DNA reads as TGTGCCAGCAGTTTTGGACGGAACACTGAAGCTTTCTTT.

In its sample, this clonotype was seen a few times. V gene TRBV5-1 combines with J gene TRBJ2-5; 13 bases map to TRBD2. CDR1 is SGHRS, CDR2 YFSETQ, per germline. The CDR3 runs 17 residues. Trimming cost V 5 bases and J 5 bases; bases outside gene matches: 12. The CDR3 loop reads CASRSGLAGVGVETQYF. In DNA, the CDR3 is TGCGCCAGCAGATCCGGACTAGCGGGAGTAGGGGTGGAGACCCAGTACTTC.

This clonotype came up many times. V gene TRBV5-6 combines with J gene TRBJ2-6; D is undetermined. Deletions cut 0 bases from V and 0 bases from J, with 4 bases between. The germline gives CDR1 SGHDT, CDR2 YYEEEE. The CDR3 runs to 15 residues. This CDR3 reads CASSLVASGANVLTF. DNA for the CDR3: TGTGCCAGCAGCTTGGTGGCCTCTGGGGCCAACGTCCTGACTTTC.